This TCR beta chain appears in the sequencing data of a study of monozygotic twins with inflammatory bowel disease. The authors ran two nested PCRs of approximately 16 and 10 cycles on TCRalpha and TCRbeta cDNA. TCRdb reanalyzed the 5' RACE reads and collapses them to one entry per CDR3 protein, without DNA. The listing records fewer than 350,000 distinct CDR3 sequences. The total RNA came straight from whole blood, and T cells were not sorted beforehand. Study findings and constraints: Discordant twins had repertoire similarity that did not differ from that of concordant twins, possibly from limited power.

Comments on this clonotype: Its antigen is still unknown.

Sequenced input: blood. The clonotype was recovered from a human donor with ulcerative colitis or Crohn's disease, or a healthy co-twin of an affected twin (not recorded which).

CDR3 loop: CASSSRTGGFGYTF. The V call is TRBV5-1, the J call TRBJ1-2; the D call of TRBD1 rests on TCRdb alone, since no DNA is present to check it. The germline CDR1 and CDR2 sequences are SGHRS and YFSETQ. The CDR3 is made up of 14 amino acids.